Listed below are T cell receptor beta chains from one sample, sequenced in a study of CD8 T cells in ankylosing spondylitis. TCRdb passed the 5' RACE reads through MiXCR, listing each CDR3 protein once. Among about 160,000 distinct CDR3 sequences, about 18% were seen once, and the ten largest hold about 8.2%. The specimen was blood, either unsorted or a sorted T cell fraction (not recorded which). These receptors all come from a male donor with ankylosing spondylitis or in good health (not recorded which). Both conserved end residues are trimmed from each CDR3.

J gene	V gene	CDR3 protein
TRBJ2-3	TRBV28	ASSQAGGTDTQY
TRBJ2-1	TRBV5-1	ASSLEDSYNEQF
TRBJ2-7	TRBV20-1	SARALSIWGSEQY
TRBJ1-1	TRBV5-1	ASRTQMGTEAF
TRBJ1-2	TRBV28	ASSPTPGQRASNYGYT
TRBJ1-6	TRBV6-5	ASSSFDSRNSPLH
TRBJ2-5	TRBV20-1	SASSAGQETQY
TRBJ1-5	TRBV5-1	ASSLDPNQPQH
TRBJ1-1	TRBV5-1	ASSWGSTETEAF
TRBJ1-1	TRBV20-1	SARGQGYTEAF
TRBJ2-2	TRBV20-1	SARQGSTGELF
TRBJ2-1	TRBV18	ASSPASGRASYNEQF
TRBJ2-1	TRBV28	ASSPPASGRNEQF
TRBJ2-1	TRBV20-1	SARLAWQF
TRBJ2-1	TRBV5-1	ASSFGTSNNEQF
TRBJ1-1	TRBV5-1	ASTKNTEAF
TRBJ2-7	TRBV2	ASIPDRNNYEQY
TRBJ2-3	TRBV7-2	ASSLGVGTDTQY